A selection of T cell receptor beta chains follows, all from one sample in a study of T-cell reconstitution after alpha-beta-depleted transplantation in children. TCRdb reprocessed the PCR reads via MiXCR and lists one record per CDR3 protein. The table lists about 470,000 distinct CDR3 sequences, around two fifths of them singletons. The starting material was PBMCs, obtained before TCRalphabeta/CD19-depleted stem cell transplant. These receptors originate from a girl aged 2 to 10 with aplastic anemia, due to receive a stem cell transplant. CDR3s leave out the opening cysteine and the closing phenylalanine or tryptophan.

cdr3_length: 13; v_call: TRBV5-1; j_call: TRBJ2-7; cdr3_aa: ASSPRTGGLYEQY
cdr3_length: 8; v_call: TRBV29-1; j_call: TRBJ2-3; cdr3_aa: SVFTDTQY
cdr3_length: 11; v_call: TRBV29-1; j_call: TRBJ1-2; cdr3_aa: SVEIGGGYGYT
cdr3_length: 13; v_call: TRBV9; j_call: TRBJ2-7; cdr3_aa: ASSVGTANSYEQY
cdr3_length: 12; v_call: TRBV7-9; j_call: TRBJ1-5; cdr3_aa: ASSLESGHQPQH
cdr3_length: 14; v_call: TRBV6-1; j_call: TRBJ2-2; cdr3_aa: ASSPGYQANTGELF
cdr3_length: 16; v_call: TRBV5-6; j_call: TRBJ2-6; cdr3_aa: ASSDARQGAIGANVLT
cdr3_length: 9; v_call: TRBV28; j_call: TRBJ1-1; cdr3_aa: ASNQETEAF
cdr3_length: 12; v_call: TRBV29-1; j_call: TRBJ1-1; cdr3_aa: SVEVTQGGTEAF
cdr3_length: 9; v_call: TRBV12-3/TRBV12-4; j_call: TRBJ2-1; cdr3_aa: ASSTGVKQF
cdr3_length: 13; v_call: TRBV20-1; j_call: TRBJ1-5; cdr3_aa: SARSDGPSNRPQH
cdr3_length: 14; v_call: TRBV10-3; j_call: TRBJ2-5; cdr3_aa: AISESTSTAQETQY
cdr3_length: 11; v_call: TRBV29-1; j_call: TRBJ2-3; cdr3_aa: STRTSGTDTQY
cdr3_length: 16; v_call: TRBV9; j_call: TRBJ1-3; cdr3_aa: ASSPSWRSLDRGSTIY
cdr3_length: 12; v_call: TRBV5-1; j_call: TRBJ2-5; cdr3_aa: ASSSHRTVETQY
cdr3_length: 15; v_call: TRBV7-2; j_call: TRBJ2-3; cdr3_aa: ASSLAEASGFTDTQY
cdr3_length: 13; v_call: TRBV5-1; j_call: TRBJ2-2; cdr3_aa: ASSSLSGNTGELF
cdr3_length: 12; v_call: TRBV15; j_call: TRBJ2-5; cdr3_aa: ATSREGQGQTQY
cdr3_length: 13; v_call: TRBV20-1; j_call: TRBJ2-1; cdr3_aa: SARPGGSSYNEQF
cdr3_length: 10; v_call: TRBV4-3; j_call: TRBJ2-7; cdr3_aa: ASSRGQYAQY
cdr3_length: 9; v_call: TRBV27; j_call: TRBJ1-1; cdr3_aa: ASSWGSEAF
cdr3_length: 10; v_call: TRBV29-1; j_call: TRBJ2-2; cdr3_aa: SVSFRTGELF
cdr3_length: 13; v_call: TRBV29-1; j_call: TRBJ2-1; cdr3_aa: SGGTSGSVYNEQF
cdr3_length: 15; v_call: TRBV4-1; j_call: TRBJ2-6; cdr3_aa: ASSLGGGSSGANVLT
cdr3_length: 14; v_call: TRBV11-2; j_call: TRBJ2-3; cdr3_aa: ASSFLASGKTDTQY
cdr3_length: 13; v_call: TRBV11-2; j_call: TRBJ2-7; cdr3_aa: ASSLGRGRAYEQY
cdr3_length: 13; v_call: TRBV7-3; j_call: TRBJ2-1; cdr3_aa: ASSVGTSGNNEQF